What follows are 6 T cell receptor beta chains derived from one specimen sequenced in a study of blood T cell repertoires in COVID-19. Here immunoSEQ multiplex PCR was the method, and the copy in TCRdb shows in-frame clones only, minus some. Here the sample spans under 300,000 clones, roughly 80% being singletons. Sequencing used peripheral blood. The receptors originated from a woman aged 18-29 years with acute or convalescent COVID-19.

J is TRBJ1-6 and V is TRBV19, with 10 bases that match TRBD1. The ends lost 6 bases at V and 10 bases at J; junction bases unmatched: 9. Germline-derived CDR1 and CDR2 are LNHDA and SQIVND (reference sequence). The CDR3 covers 15 residues. This CDR3 is CASRRDRGIRSPLHF. The CDR3 nucleotides are TGTGCCAGTAGACGGGACAGGGGAATCAGGTCACCCCTCCACTTT. The variable domain in full, completed from reference TRBV19 and TRBJ1-6, reads DGGITQSPKYLFRKEGQNVTLSCEQNLNHDAMYWYRQDPGQGLRLIYYSQIVNDFQKGDIAEGYSVSREKKESFPLTVTSAQKNPTAFYLCASRRDRGIRSPLHFGNGTRLTVT.

The rearrangement uses TRBV4-3 and TRBJ1-5; unclear D gene. The ends were cut back, 0 bases at V and 0 bases at J, with 9 bases in the middle. The CDR3 has 16 amino acids. Germline-derived CDR1 and CDR2 are LGHNA and YSLEER. The CDR3 coding sequence is TGCGCCAGCAGCCAAGAAGCGGTTTATAGCAATCAGCCCCAGCATTTT. Its protein product is CASSQEAVYSNQPQHF.

The genes are TRBV5-4 and TRBJ1-6; TRBD1 might be the D (6 bases). Trimming took off 5 bases at V and 7 bases at J, with 13 bases between the two ends. Germline CDR1 SGHNT, CDR2 YYREEE (reference sequence). The length of the CDR3 is 14 residues. The CDR3 spells CASRTDSYNSPLHF. In DNA, the CDR3 is TGTGCCAGCAGAACGGACAGCTACAATTCACCCCTCCACTTT.

This chain joins TRBV3-1 (or the pseudogene TRBV3-2) and TRBJ2-7, with 8 bases fitting TRBD1. Trimming cost V 4 bases and J 7 bases; bases outside gene matches: 12. CDR3 length equals 15 residues. Germline V gives CDR1 LGHDT, CDR2 YNNKEL (reference sequence). The CDR3 loop reads CASSPKDRGQWEQYF. CDR3 nucleotides: TGTGCCAGCAGCCCCAAAGACAGGGGCCAGTGGGAGCAGTACTTC.

V usage is TRBV6-5 and J usage is TRBJ2-7; D might be TRBD2 (6 bases). CDR3 size: 14 residues. In germline, CDR1 is MNHEY, CDR2 SVGAGI. V lost 5 bases and J 0 bases, leaving 11 bases between the germline ends. CDR3 in amino acids: CASSRGTASYEQYF. DNA of the CDR3: TGTGCCAGCAGTCGCGGGACGGCCTCCTACGAGCAGTACTTC.

The V call is TRBV7-9, the J call TRBJ2-6; D is perhaps TRBD1 (5 bases). Germline assignment: CDR1 SEHNR and CDR2 FQNEAQ (reference sequence). V was clipped by 5 bases and J by 1 base, with 9 bases between them. This CDR3 is 15 amino acids long. CDR3 DNA sequence: TGTGCCAGCAGCGTACAGGAATCTGGGGCCAACGTCCTGACTTTC. Its protein product is CASSVQESGANVLTF.